This TCR beta chain was obtained from a study of shared clonotypes between healthy human individuals (dated by TCRdb to between 2020 and 2021). About the study as a whole: Three men and a couple of women, aged 18 to 49 years, made up the cohort. Per donor, three plates each were used for CD4 naive and CD4 memory, two for CD8 naive, and one for CD8 memory. To estimate repertoire size and how much clonotypes are shared between individuals, the study performed deep sequencing of blood TCR repertoires from roughly five healthy adults. To increase sequencing depth and limit assay-specific biases, TCR repertoire library preparation and sequencing were carried out by different laboratories using diverse techniques. Between about 0.85 and 9.5 billion PBMCs per donor were obtained by leukapheresis. Overall study outcomes, separate from this receptor: The genetic and exposure-history diversity represented was limited by the small number of donors. Incomplete sequencing was indicated by rarefaction of sorted-subset datasets, despite the large sequencing depth. Across a handful of donors, approximately 4.9% of naive CD4, around 3.3% of naive CD8, about 2% of memory CD4, and approximately 0.4% of memory CD8 clonotypes were shared. Higher generation probabilities were observed for clonotypes shared by all four sorted-subset donors than for non-shared clonotypes. Naive subsets generally had larger estimated clonotype richness than memory subsets. Sampling was restricted to blood, and TCR repertoires in tissues likely differ from the TCR repertoires found in blood. Pairwise subsampling indicated that sequencing depth was expected to affect the degree of clonotype sharing among donors.

The donors were healthy, HIV-negative adults who had no recently reported acute infections or vaccinations. All donors were Caucasian adults living in Nashville, Tennessee, USA. CD4+ T cells were enriched through magnetic negative selection, after which naive cells were positively selected on CD45RA and the remaining negative fraction served as the memory subset. After blood collection by leukapheresis, PBMCs were isolated using Ficoll-Histopaque density gradient centrifugation and then cryopreserved in the vapor phase of liquid nitrogen. Purity and quantity of every magnetically sorted T cell population were checked by analytical flow cytometry. Genomic DNA was isolated from each sorted fraction and quantified by UV absorbance on a Nanodrop 2000c. Via the germline V gene, CDR1 is SGHRS and CDR2 YFSETQ. There are 16 amino acids in the CDR3, from cysteine to phenylalanine inclusive. CDR3 DNA only is kept here, 48 bases in frame from base 1. The V end gives up 0 bases and the J end 5 bases, leaving 8 bases in the junction not matched to a gene.

Of note for this clone: Its antigen has not been determined. Base qualities are not at hand, and no much larger clone is one base apart.

Using the deep immunoSEQ assay, multiplex PCR amplified TCR CDR3 regions from genomic DNA. Extracted genomic DNA from each cell subset was spread evenly across all wells of several immunoSEQ 96-well plates, with each plate serving as a replicate. For sorted subsets, approximately 0.2 ug of genomic DNA, equivalent to roughly 33,000 T cell genomes, went into each replicate PCR. The purified libraries were quantified using a Qubit 3.0 fluorometer, sized with a Bioanalyzer 2100, and then quantified again using the KAPA Library Quantification kit. Every immunoSEQ 96-well plate was sequenced on a dedicated single-read 150-cycle Illumina NextSeq 550 flow cell. As for the original processing: Because only junctional sequences without quality scores were contained in the immunoSEQ output, filtering matching that applied to full-length reads could not be performed. To assign V/J genes and CDR3, sequences were annotated against IMGT germline references using PyIR, a Python wrapper for IgBLAST v1.9. Reads were filtered out if the reads had weak V/J assignments (E-value above 1e-6), no CDR3, stop codons, out-of-frame junctions, or ambiguous translated residues. A V3J clonotype was defined by an identical inferred V gene, J gene, and CDR3 amino acid sequence. The percentage overlap between two repertoires was calculated by dividing the number of shared unique clonotypes by the size of the smaller repertoire. Richness of each repertoire was evaluated using RTK rarefaction, the Chao1 estimator, and Recon v2.1 estimates of unobserved clonotypes. Generation probabilities for all TCRbeta clonotypes obtained by the gDNA method from a few donors were computed using OLGA. TCRdb holds this immuneACCESS table with in-frame rearrangements only. Some clones are missing; in checked studies, unresolved V genes explain under half, and the rest has no known cause. The V and J calls and the clone size are those of that table, but D and trimming were determined from the DNA. The sample contains around 980,000 clones, about four fifths of them found a single time. Jointly, the top ten make up roughly 0.65% of the sample.

The receptor was derived from a man aged 18 to 35 in good health. Some clones in this sample may be carry-over from other donors' samples. The sequenced sample consisted of memory CD4+ T cells from PBMCs. The cell subset or site label here, explained by the study, means: CD45RA-negative fraction. Rearrangement joined TRBV5-1 to TRBJ2-5; 9 bases in the junction line up with TRBD2. CDR3 reads: CASSLAGSGSFETQYF. In nucleotide form, the sequence is TGCGCCAGCAGCTTGGCCGGTAGCGGGAGCTTTGAGACCCAGTACTTC. With all but the CDR3 taken from the reference TRBV5-1 and TRBJ2-5 genes, the full variable domain is: KAGVTQTPRYLIKTRGQQVTLSCSPISGHRSVSWYQQTPGQGLQFLFEYFSETQRNKGNFPGRFSGRQFSNSRSEMNVSTLELGDSALYLCASSLAGSGSFETQYFGPGTRLLVL.